The source of this TCR beta chain is a study of cytomegalovirus exposure and HLA in healthy donors. General study findings and limits: More than 150 TCR beta chains were listed as cytomegalovirus-associated.

About this clone itself: Antigen unknown.

PCR primers comprised 60 Vbeta and 13 Jbeta primers. Libraries were prepared by immunoSEQ multiplex PCR; TCRdb keeps only in-frame clonotypes and omits some of them. There are about 180,000 clones in the sample; under 85% occur only once, and 2.5% lies in the top ten. This sequence was found in a human donor in good health. Source material: PBMCs.

In nucleotides, the CDR3 is TGCGCCAGCAGCCAAAGGACTAGTGTAGTCCGTTCCGAGCAGTACTTC. The encoded protein is CASSQRTSVVRSEQYF. The chain recombines TRBV4-1 with TRBJ2-7, with TRBD2 identical over 7 bases. There are 16 residues in the CDR3. Trimming took 2 bases from V and 6 from J; bases not matched to a gene: 13. The V gene's germline CDR1 is MGHRA and CDR2 YSYEKL.